The rows below give T cell receptor beta chains drawn from one sample of a study of neoadjuvant anti-PD-1 for oral cavity cancer. Using immunoSEQ multiplex PCR, the repertoire was profiled, and TCRdb retains in-frame clones only, with some absent. The data show 55,000 to 80,000 clones, with roughly nine tenths seen just once and around 2.8% held by the top ten. This sample comprised PBMCs, obtained after nivolumab (anti-PD-1) treatment. The receptors stem from a person aged 40 to 85 with oral cavity squamous cell carcinoma. CDR3s include the opening cysteine and the closing phenylalanine or tryptophan. The D gene is left open where the match is weak. Only part of the rows carry a size: once, few, many, or a class if the clone is expanded.

.,13,TRBV7-3,.,TRBJ2-3,CASSLTGPDTQYF,TGTGCCAGCAGCTTAACGGGTCCAGATACGCAGTATTTT
.,11,TRBV25-1,TRBD1,TRBJ1-1,CAGRGDRVAFF,TGTGCCGGCAGAGGAGACAGGGTAGCTTTCTTT
.,17,TRBV11-2,.,TRBJ2-2,CASSRLAGARNTGELFF,TGTGCCAGCAGTCGCCTTGCGGGGGCCCGCAACACCGGGGAGCTGTTTTTT
.,16,TRBV6-6,.,TRBJ2-7,CASSYSHAGTTYEQYF,TGTGCCAGCAGTTACTCTCACGCAGGAACCACCTACGAGCAGTACTTC
few,17,TRBV6-1,TRBD2,TRBJ2-3,CASSELLGGGNLDTQYF,TGTGCCAGCAGTGAGCTACTAGGCGGGGGAAATTTGGATACGCAGTATTTT
few,14,TRBV30,TRBD1,TRBJ1-2,CAWRGGQGSYGYTF,TGTGCCTGGAGGGGGGGACAGGGTAGCTATGGCTACACCTTC
.,14,TRBV10-2,.,TRBJ2-3,CASSERPAHHTQYF,TGCGCCAGCAGTGAGAGGCCGGCGCATCATACGCAGTATTTT
.,13,TRBV5-1,.,TRBJ1-2,CASSLDSNYGYTF,TGCGCCAGCAGCTTAGACAGTAACTATGGCTACACCTTC
.,15,TRBV11-2,.,TRBJ1-3,CASSLFEGSGNTIYF,TGTGCCAGCAGCTTATTTGAGGGGAGTGGAAACACCATATATTTT
.,15,TRBV4-1,.,TRBJ2-7,CASSSTRTLTYEQYF,TGCGCCAGCAGCTCTACTCGGACCCTGACCTACGAGCAGTACTTC
.,12,TRBV6-1,.,TRBJ1-2,CASSGPNYGYTF,TGTGCCAGCAGCGGACCAAACTATGGCTACACCTTC
.,15,TRBV27,.,TRBJ2-5,CASSLGRPGWETQYF,TGTGCCAGCAGTTTAGGTCGGCCAGGGTGGGAGACCCAGTACTTC
.,14,TRBV7-9,.,TRBJ2-5,CASSLEGRAETQYF,TGTGCCAGCAGCTTAGAGGGCAGGGCGGAGACCCAGTACTTC
once,15,TRBV9,.,TRBJ2-3,CASSSTGRNTDTQYF,TGTGCCAGCAGCTCGACCGGGAGAAACACAGATACGCAGTATTTT
.,17,TRBV30,TRBD2,TRBJ2-1,CAWSQGSSGRIYNEQFF,TGTGCCTGGAGTCAAGGATCTAGCGGGAGAATATACAATGAGCAGTTCTTC
.,15,TRBV6-1,.,TRBJ2-3,CASSEVDLWGDTQYF,TGTGCCAGCAGTGAAGTCGACCTCTGGGGAGATACGCAGTATTTT
few,13,TRBV5-4,.,TRBJ1-2,CASSLDPGRGYTF,TGTGCCAGCAGCTTGGATCCGGGTAGGGGCTACACCTTC
.,14,TRBV27,.,TRBJ1-1,CASRKGSPTTEAFF,TGTGCTAGCAGGAAAGGGTCTCCGACCACTGAAGCTTTCTTT
.,12,TRBV15,.,TRBJ2-5,CATSRDIETQYF,TGTGCCACCAGCAGAGATATAGAGACCCAGTACTTC
.,14,TRBV11-2,TRBD2,TRBJ2-1,CASTSSGRASEQFF,TGTGCCAGCACTTCCAGCGGGAGGGCTAGTGAGCAGTTCTTC
.,15,TRBV9,.,TRBJ2-7,CASSGSGTVPGEQYF,TGTGCCAGCAGCGGCTCCGGGACTGTCCCTGGCGAGCAGTACTTC
.,16,TRBV18,.,TRBJ1-5,CASSPSGAGGNQPQHF,TGTGCCAGCTCACCAAGCGGGGCCGGGGGCAATCAGCCCCAGCATTTT
.,12,TRBV5-6,.,TRBJ2-1,CASSLGRTEQFF,TGTGCCAGCAGCTTGGGGCGTACTGAGCAGTTCTTC
.,15,TRBV27,TRBD1,TRBJ1-1,CASSLKTGGDTEAFF,TGTGCCAGCAGTCTCAAGACAGGGGGCGACACTGAAGCTTTCTTT
.,13,TRBV2,.,TRBJ1-5,CASSSDRNQPQHF,TGTGCCAGCAGCTCGGACAGAAATCAGCCCCAGCATTTT
.,17,TRBV7-2,TRBD1,TRBJ2-5,CASSLAAVQGPQETQYF,TGTGCCAGCAGCTTAGCGGCAGTACAGGGGCCCCAAGAGACCCAGTACTTC
.,11,TRBV19,.,TRBJ2-1,CASTAYNEQFF,TGTGCCAGTACAGCTTACAATGAGCAGTTCTTC
once,18,TRBV25-1,TRBD2,TRBJ2-7,CASTPKLAGGKGSYEQYF,TGTGCCAGCACTCCAAAACTAGCGGGAGGGAAGGGCTCCTACGAGCAGTACTTC
.,15,TRBV28,TRBD2,TRBJ2-7,CASSLLGGETYEQYF,TGTGCCAGCAGTTTATTGGGGGGGGAAACCTACGAGCAGTACTTC
.,14,TRBV7-6,.,TRBJ2-2,CASSLGLNTGELFF,TGTGCCAGCAGCTTAGGCCTGAACACCGGGGAGCTGTTTTTT
.,11,TRBV5-1,.,TRBJ2-7,CASSLKNEQYF,TGCGCCAGCAGCTTGAAGAACGAGCAGTACTTC
.,14,TRBV27,TRBD2,TRBJ2-5,CASSLGRREGTQYF,TGTGCCAGCAGTTTGGGTCGGAGGGAGGGGACCCAGTACTTC
.,14,TRBV27,.,TRBJ2-2,CASALSAITGELFF,TGTGCCAGCGCCTTATCGGCAATCACCGGGGAGCTGTTTTTT
.,16,TRBV7-6,.,TRBJ2-3,CASSLLYGVGTDTQYF,TGTGCCAGCAGCTTATTATACGGGGTAGGCACAGATACGCAGTATTTT
.,14,TRBV15,.,TRBJ1-2,CATSRRTDNYGYTF,TGTGCCACCAGCAGACGGACAGACAACTATGGCTACACCTTC
.,13,TRBV10-1,.,TRBJ2-2,CASMAGNTGELFF,TGCGCCAGCATGGCGGGTAACACCGGGGAGCTGTTTTTT
.,13,TRBV13,TRBD2,TRBJ2-7,CASSSGNSYEQYF,TGTGCCAGCAGCAGCGGGAACTCCTACGAGCAGTACTTC
once,17,TRBV28,.,TRBJ1-5,CASRPWTVLNSNQPQHF,TGTGCCAGCCGTCCTTGGACAGTCCTTAATAGCAATCAGCCCCAGCATTTT
few,12,TRBV7-9,.,TRBJ1-5,CASRMGDQPQHF,TGTGCCAGCAGAATGGGGGATCAGCCCCAGCATTTT
.,14,TRBV28,TRBD1,TRBJ2-2,CASSPTGVGGELFF,TGTGCCAGCAGTCCCACAGGGGTGGGCGGGGAGCTGTTTTTT
.,15,TRBV6-6,.,TRBJ1-4,CASSQWTAGFEKLFF,TGTGCCAGCTCCCAGTGGACCGCAGGGTTCGAAAAACTGTTTTTT
.,18,TRBV19,TRBD2,TRBJ2-2,CASSIGLAGGRYTGELFF,TGTGCCAGTAGTATCGGACTAGCGGGAGGGCGTTACACCGGGGAGCTGTTTTTT
.,15,TRBV15,.,TRBJ2-7,CATSRESGQVNEQYF,TGTGCCACCAGCAGAGAAAGCGGGCAAGTCAACGAGCAGTACTTC
.,16,TRBV7-6,TRBD1,TRBJ2-3,CASSFFGQGGRDTQYF,TGTGCCAGCAGCTTCTTTGGACAGGGGGGTCGAGATACGCAGTATTTT
.,13,TRBV30,TRBD1,TRBJ1-6,CAWSRDRNSPLHF,TGTGCCTGGAGCAGGGACAGGAATTCACCCCTCCACTTT
few,15,TRBV28,TRBD1,TRBJ2-1,CASSAGTGVRDEQFF,TGTGCCAGCAGCGCAGGGACAGGGGTACGGGATGAGCAGTTCTTC
.,15,TRBV9,TRBD1,TRBJ2-7,CASSASAGTGYEQYF,TGTGCCAGCAGCGCCAGCGCCGGGACAGGGTACGAGCAGTACTTC
few,17,TRBV5-1,TRBD2,TRBJ2-7,CASSLVEGASGSQEQYF,TGCGCCAGCAGCTTGGTAGAAGGGGCTAGCGGGAGCCAAGAGCAGTACTTC
.,14,TRBV27,.,TRBJ2-1,CASRFRQNNNEQFF,TGTGCCAGCAGATTTCGACAGAACAACAATGAGCAGTTCTTC
.,14,TRBV11-2,.,TRBJ2-1,CASSHYEVDNEQFF,TGTGCCAGCAGCCACTACGAGGTTGACAATGAGCAGTTCTTC
.,16,TRBV13,.,TRBJ2-3,CASSLIFPGTKDTQYF,TGTGCCAGCAGCTTAATCTTTCCCGGGACGAAAGATACGCAGTATTTT
.,12,TRBV10-1,.,TRBJ2-2,CATQDPSGELFF,TGCGCCACCCAGGACCCGTCGGGGGAGCTGTTTTTT
.,13,TRBV7-9,.,TRBJ2-1,CASSFRSETEQFF,TGTGCCAGCAGCTTTCGGTCTGAAACCGAGCAGTTCTTC
.,16,TRBV7-9,.,TRBJ1-4,CASSLLAWGSLEKLFF,TGTGCCAGCAGCTTGCTAGCGTGGGGGTCACTTGAAAAACTGTTTTTT